The clone carrying this T cell receptor (beta chain) was detected a few times. This sample was taken from a study of response to subunit inactivated influenza vaccine. V shed 4 bases and J shed 4 bases, with 10 bases lying between them. CDR1 is SEHNR and CDR2 is FQNEAQ in the germline V gene (reference sequence). This CDR3 spans 13 amino acids. TCRdb independently ran MiXCR on the RT-PCR reads; one entry per CDR3 protein. The table has some 200,000 distinct CDR3 sequences, 9.5% to 15% seen once. This sample was also put to use in a study of T cells expressing NK-cell markers. Per that study: As the method of synthesis, 5'RACE template switching with UMIs yielded TCR beta cDNA. Just one sequenced donor of eight was HCMV-seronegative, while seven were seropositive. Sorting was restricted to alpha-beta TCR T cells by an anti-gamma-delta TCR antibody in several experiments. Similarly, these clonotypes led the CD3+CD56-NKG2C+ fraction as well in a few donors.

This receptor was obtained from a man aged 45-60 years who received an inactivated influenza vaccine. The chain links TRBV7-9 to TRBJ2-5; tentative D call: TRBD2 (6 bases). The sample here was CD8+ T cells sorted from PBMCs, taken approximately 12 days after vaccination. The CDR3 loop reads CASSYFGGETQYF. The CDR3 DNA reads as TGTGCCAGCAGCTATTTCGGGGGAGAGACCCAGTACTTC.